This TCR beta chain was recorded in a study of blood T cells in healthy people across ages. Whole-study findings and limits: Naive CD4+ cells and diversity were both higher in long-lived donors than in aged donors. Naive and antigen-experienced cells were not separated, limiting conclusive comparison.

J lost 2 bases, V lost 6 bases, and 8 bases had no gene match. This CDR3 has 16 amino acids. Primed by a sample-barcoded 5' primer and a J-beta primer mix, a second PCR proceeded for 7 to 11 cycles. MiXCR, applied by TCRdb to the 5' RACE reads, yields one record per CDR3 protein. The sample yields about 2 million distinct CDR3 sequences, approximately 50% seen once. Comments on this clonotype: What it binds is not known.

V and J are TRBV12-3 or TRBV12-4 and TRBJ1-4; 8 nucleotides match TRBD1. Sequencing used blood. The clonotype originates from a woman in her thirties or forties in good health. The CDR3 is CASRSQGAGTNEKLFF. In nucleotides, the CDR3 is TGTGCCAGCAGATCTCAGGGGGCTGGCACTAATGAAAAACTGTTTTTT.